This T cell receptor (beta chain) was observed in a study of blood T cell repertoires in COVID-19. The overall study: Spain, Italy and the United States supplied samples that represented acute and convalescent COVID-19. T cells, B-cell-depleted T cells, or PBMCs provided the cDNA or gDNA that served as material.

The CDR3 length is 15 residues. The trim removed 2 bases at V and 2 bases at J, leaving 3 bases unmatched. The germline V gene encodes CDR1 KGHSH and CDR2 LQKENI. Per the original methods: Estimates of nucleated cell counts were drawn from the amplification of reference gene primers. Assay used: immunoSEQ multiplex PCR; TCRdb lists only in-frame clones, some missing. V and J calls and clone size are those listed in that table; D and trimming were worked out from the DNA. The repertoire consists of approximately 76,000 clones, with roughly 87% occurring once and the leading ten covering just over 8%. The V call is TRBV18, the J call TRBJ2-7; the match to TRBD1 covers 10 bases. This TCR came from a man aged 25-40 years with acute or convalescent COVID-19. The sequencing input was peripheral blood. CDR3 loop: CASSPGTGVTYEQYF. CDR3 sequence (DNA): TGTGCCAGCTCACCAGGGACAGGGGTAACCTACGAGCAGTACTTC.